This entry features one TCR beta chain sequence. This sample was taken from a study of shared clonotypes between healthy human individuals. Study summary: CD4 naive and memory got three plates each, CD8 naive two, CD8 memory one.

The authors ran the assay at deep level. Profiled with immunoSEQ multiplex PCR; TCRdb holds only in-frame clones, not every one. The table records about 2.5 million clones, just under 95% of them present only once. The sequence was obtained from a man aged 18 to 29 in good health. Some clones in this sample may be carry-over from other donors' samples. The sequencing input was naive CD4+ T cells from PBMCs. Subset given: CD45RA+ positively selected.

Written as DNA, the CDR3 is TGTGCCAGCAGCTTATCGGGACTAGCGGGGGATCCCTACGAGCAGTACTTC. As protein: CASSLSGLAGDPYEQYF. The rearrangement links TRBV7-2 to TRBJ2-7; the match to TRBD2 covers 14 bases. The CDR3 is 17 amino acids. Germline lookup yields CDR1 SGHTA and CDR2 FQGNSA. With 2 bases clipped from V and 2 bases from J, the junction kept 5 bases outside the gene matches.